These 21 T cell receptor beta chains originate from one sample sequenced in a study of blood T cell repertoires in COVID-19. Measured with immunoSEQ multiplex PCR; TCRdb has only the in-frame clones, and not every one. The sample holds 180,000 or so clones, about nine tenths seen once. The sample consisted of PBMCs or T cells enriched from blood (not recorded which). Receptors originate from a woman in her late teens or twenties who had recovered from COVID-19.

V is TRBV7-9 and J is TRBJ1-1; TRBD1 agrees at 8 bases. The CDR3 is made up of 16 amino acids. Germline CDR1 is SEHNR and CDR2 is FQNEAQ (reference sequence). The ends lost 1 base at V and 3 bases at J; junction bases unmatched: 7. CDR3 sequence (DNA): TGTGCCAGCAGCTTAGTCGACAGGGGAAGAGACACTGAAGCTTTCTTT. It codes for CASSLVDRGRDTEAFF.

The sample holds a few counts of this clone. The chain joins TRBV6-4 to TRBJ1-1, with a weak D call TRBD1 (6 bases). Germline V CDR1 and CDR2: MRHNA, SNTAGT. This CDR3 is 14 amino acids long. Trimming took 4 bases from V and 5 from J, leaving 14 bases between them. The CDR3 loop is CASSVRGGATEAFF. The CDR3 nucleotides are TGTGCCAGCAGTGTTCGTGGGGGGGCAACTGAAGCTTTCTTT.

The chain carries TRBV19 and TRBJ2-7, with D possibly being TRBD2 (5 bases). The CDR3 is 17 amino acids. Germline CDR1 is LNHDA and CDR2 is SQIVND (reference sequence). V lost 8 bases and J lost 0, with 23 bases in between. The CDR3 DNA is TGTGCCAGTTTGGCCAAGGACGGACTGTGCCGCTCCTACGAGCAGTACTTC. Protein product: CASLAKDGLCRSYEQYF.

This chain joins TRBV7-9 and TRBJ2-7; maybe TRBD1 (6 bases). CDR3 size: 15 residues. V was pared by 3 bases and J by 6 bases, with 18 bases between. Germline-derived CDR1 and CDR2 are SEHNR and FQNEAQ (reference sequence). The CDR3 DNA sequence: TGTGCCAGCAGCTTTGTACAACAGGGCCAGGGCGAGCAGTACTTC. This translates into CASSFVQQGQGEQYF. Drawing the rest from reference TRBV7-9 and TRBJ2-7, the complete variable domain is DTGVSQNPRHKITKRGQNVTFRCDPISEHNRLYWYRQTLGQGPEFLTYFQNEAQLEKSRLLSDRFSAERPKGSFSTLEIQRTEQGDSAMYLCASSFVQQGQGEQYFGPGTRLTVT.

CDR3 in amino acids: CASSLAAGATEAFF. CDR3 DNA sequence: TGCGCCAGCAGCCTGGCGGCCGGAGCCACTGAAGCTTTCTTT. The V and J genes are TRBV5-1 and TRBJ1-1; the D is unclear. Germline V gene sequence: CDR1 SGHRS, CDR2 YFSETQ. V was clipped by 4 bases and J by 4 bases, with 14 bases between them. The CDR3 is 14 residues long. The entire variable domain, with the rest obtained from reference TRBV5-1 and TRBJ1-1, is as follows: KAGVTQTPRYLIKTRGQQVTLSCSPISGHRSVSWYQQTPGQGLQFLFEYFSETQRNKGNFPGRFSGRQFSNSRSEMNVSTLELGDSALYLCASSLAAGATEAFFGQGTRLTVV.

V gene TRBV5-1 combines with J gene TRBJ2-1, with D unresolved. The CDR3 spans 12 residues. The germline CDR1 and CDR2 sequences are SGHRS and YFSETQ. Trimming pared 0 bases from V and 9 bases from J, leaving 7 bases between. The CDR3 reads CASSLGYFEQFF. CDR3 nucleotide sequence: TGCGCCAGCAGCTTGGGGTACTTTGAGCAGTTCTTC.

This clone was counted once. The chain links TRBV27 to TRBJ2-1, with 11 nucleotides matching TRBD1. This CDR3 has 17 residues. V dropped 1 base and J dropped 3; count of bases not matched to a gene: 5. Germline-derived CDR1 and CDR2 are MNHEY and SMNVEV (reference sequence). This CDR3 is CASSLYPDRGLYNEQFF. CDR3 DNA: TGTGCCAGCAGTTTATACCCGGACAGGGGGCTCTACAATGAGCAGTTCTTC.

The rearrangement uses TRBV6-4 and TRBJ1-6; D is unresolved. Trimming removed 0 bases from V and 7 bases from J, with 16 bases in between. In germline, CDR1 is MRHNA, CDR2 SNTAGT. This CDR3 region has 17 residues. The CDR3 loop reads CASSDSAGRIVNSPLHF. CDR3 sequence (DNA): TGTGCCAGCAGTGACTCAGCAGGTCGGATTGTAAATTCACCCCTCCACTTT.

The rearrangement links TRBV4-2 to TRBJ1-2; possible D gene TRBD1, 6 bases. The germline V and J ends were trimmed by 4 bases and 4 bases, with 16 bases remaining between them. The CDR3 has 15 amino acids. Germline V gene data show CDR1 as LGHNA and CDR2 as YNFKEQ. For the CDR3, the DNA is TGTGCCAGCAGCCGATACCTGGACAGACCCTATGGCTACACCTTC. Translating gives CASSRYLDRPYGYTF.

For the CDR3, the DNA is TGTGCCAGCAGCCAAGGAGGTATCGCGGTAAACACTGAAGCTTTCTTT. It yields the protein CASSQGGIAVNTEAFF. This chain links TRBV3-1 (or the pseudogene TRBV3-2) with TRBJ1-1; D gene unclear. Per germline, CDR1 LGHDT and CDR2 YNNKEL (reference sequence). Trimming cost V 1 base and J 2 bases, with 14 bases left between them. CDR3 length equals 16 residues.

J is TRBJ1-2 and V is TRBV6-5, with 11 bases matching TRBD1. Germline CDR1 reads MNHEY; CDR2 reads SVGAGI. CDR3 size: 14 residues. With 7 bases clipped from V and 4 bases from J, the junction kept 5 bases outside the gene matches. CDR3 nucleotides: TGTGCCAGCAAACCGGGACAGGGGGGCTATGGCTACACCTTC. It yields the protein CASKPGQGGYGYTF.

The V and J genes are TRBV4-3 and TRBJ2-1, with a weak D call TRBD2 (6 bases). This CDR3 is built from 18 residues. Germline V lookup: CDR1 LGHNA, CDR2 YSLEER. The V and J ends lost 2 bases and 0 bases respectively, with 17 bases between them. CDR3 nucleotides: TGCGCCAGCAGCCAAAGGTGGGAGGATTTAAGCTCCTACAATGAGCAGTTCTTC. The encoded protein is CASSQRWEDLSSYNEQFF.

The genes are TRBV30 and TRBJ2-1; 9 bases are shared with TRBD2. CDR1 and CDR2 (germline): GTSNPN, SVGIG (reference sequence). After removal of 8 bases from V and 1 base from J, the junction contained 12 bases not matched to a gene. CDR3 size: 16 residues. The DNA of the CDR3 is TGTGCCCGTAGCGGGAGCCTTCTGAGTTCCTACAATGAGCAGTTCTTC. Its translation: CARSGSLLSSYNEQFF.

V and J are TRBV5-6 and TRBJ2-7, with D perhaps matching TRBD2 (6 bases). The germline V gene encodes CDR1 SGHDT and CDR2 YYEEEE. V lost 0 bases, J lost 4 bases, and 11 bases lay in between. The CDR3 extends over 14 amino acids. DNA of the CDR3: TGTGCCAGCAGCTTGGCCATAGGGAGGTACGAGCAGTACTTC. Residues: CASSLAIGRYEQYF.

The chain has TRBV6-4 and TRBJ2-3; the match to TRBD2 covers 8 bases. V lost 4 bases, J lost 3 bases, and 6 bases stayed unmatched. From germline, CDR1 is MRHNA and CDR2 SNTAGT. This CDR3 comprises 15 residues. The CDR3 spells CASSVSASGTDTQYF. The CDR3 bases are TGTGCCAGCAGTGTCTCGGCTAGCGGGACAGATACGCAGTATTTT.

J is TRBJ2-3 and V is TRBV7-9; possibly TRBD2 for D (6 bases). Trimming cost V 1 base and J 3 bases, with 11 bases left between them. The germline V gene encodes CDR1 SEHNR and CDR2 FQNEAQ (reference sequence). This CDR3 comprises 15 residues. DNA of the CDR3: TGTGCCAGCAGCTTAGAGGGCGGGAATACAGATACGCAGTATTTT. Its translation is CASSLEGGNTDTQYF.

This clone was found a few times. The chain has TRBV28 and TRBJ1-5, with 9 bases identical to TRBD1. This CDR3 has 15 amino acids. Trimming cost V 6 bases and J 3 bases; bases outside gene matches: 6. Germline loops: CDR1 MDHEN, CDR2 SYDVKM. This CDR3 is CASRPGQGPNQPQHF. DNA for the CDR3: TGTGCCAGCAGACCGGGACAGGGCCCCAATCAGCCCCAGCATTTT.

V and J are TRBV12-3 or TRBV12-4 and TRBJ2-3; TRBD2 matches at 13 bases. The length of the CDR3 is 13 residues. Trimming at V came to 8 bases and at J to 7 bases, leaving 3 bases not matched to a gene. CDR3 DNA: TGTGCCAGCGGGGGACTAGCGGGACATACGCAGTATTTT. Encoded protein: CASGGLAGHTQYF.

This clone was counted a few times. The chain has TRBV7-8 and TRBJ1-5; D gene uncertain. Trimming took off 3 bases at V and 4 bases at J, with 13 bases between the two ends. CDR1 is SGHVS and CDR2 is FQNEAQ in the germline V gene. This CDR3 has 15 amino acids. CDR3: CASSFEGVGNQPQHF. In nucleotides, the CDR3 is TGTGCCAGCAGCTTTGAGGGTGTTGGAAATCAGCCCCAGCATTTT.

V and J are TRBV4-3 and TRBJ2-7; possible D gene TRBD2, 6 bases. V was shortened by 0 bases and J by 3 bases, with 9 bases between the two germline ends. CDR1 is LGHNA, CDR2 YSLEER, per germline. This CDR3 region has 14 residues. The CDR3 region is CASSQDRRGYEQYF. For the CDR3, the DNA is TGCGCCAGCAGCCAAGACCGGCGGGGCTACGAGCAGTACTTC.

V gene TRBV27 combines with J gene TRBJ1-1; TRBD1 might be the D (5 bases). V gave up 8 bases and J gave up 4 bases, with 14 bases separating them. Germline CDR1 reads MNHEY; CDR2 reads SMNVEV (reference sequence). This CDR3 has 13 residues. CDR3 protein: CASAPGGSTEAFF. The DNA of the CDR3 is TGTGCCAGCGCCCCCGGGGGGTCCACTGAAGCTTTCTTT.